These 25 T cell receptor beta chains came from one sample sequenced in a study of blood T cell repertoires in COVID-19 (dated by TCRdb to about 2020). The receptor library was made with the immunoSEQ multiplex PCR assay. This is the immuneACCESS table as TCRdb keeps it, with only in-frame sequences that have V and J called. A part of the clones is gone; compared with another copy, unresolved V genes explain less than half, and the rest is unexplained. The sample profile shows over 250,000 clones; around 86% of them were found once. Less than 2.5% of the sample is held by the ten biggest clonotypes. Source material: peripheral blood. The receptors stem from a middle-aged man with acute or convalescent COVID-19.

The V gene is TRBV7-9, the J gene TRBJ2-7; D perhaps matches TRBD1 (6 bases). Looked up from germline, CDR1 is SEHNR and CDR2 is FQNEAQ (reference sequence). This CDR3 has 15 amino acids. V was trimmed by 3 bases and J by 0 bases, leaving 12 bases between them. CDR3: CASSLGQMISYEQYF. In nucleotides, the CDR3 is TGTGCCAGCAGCTTGGGACAAATGATCTCCTACGAGCAGTACTTC.

The chain couples TRBV5-1 to TRBJ2-3; TRBD2 matches 8 bases. Germline CDR1 SGHRS, CDR2 YFSETQ. The CDR3 covers 16 residues. The V and J ends lost 1 base and 5 bases, in that order; junction bases with no gene match: 9. Written as DNA, the CDR3 is TGCGCCAGCAGCTTGAGCCGGGGGGGCGTAATAGATACGCAGTATTTT. Residues: CASSLSRGGVIDTQYF.

The V call is TRBV9, the J call TRBJ2-7; the D gene is possibly TRBD2 (6 bases). The germline gives CDR1 SGDLS, CDR2 YYNGEE. The ends were cut back, 1 base at V and 3 bases at J, with 14 bases in the middle. CDR3 length: 15 residues. Here the CDR3 DNA reads TGTGCCAGCAGCGTACGCGGGGCCGAGGGCTACGAGCAGTACTTC. It specifies CASSVRGAEGYEQYF.

This chain connects TRBV19 to TRBJ1-1; D gene unclear. Germline V gene data show CDR1 as LNHDA and CDR2 as SQIVND (reference sequence). Trimming stripped 5 bases from V and 1 base from J, with 5 bases between. This CDR3 has 12 amino acids. The CDR3 DNA is TGTGCCAGTAGTTTGGCGAACACTGAAGCTTTCTTT. Amino acid sequence: CASSLANTEAFF.

The chain links TRBV7-3 to TRBJ2-6; TRBD2 is a possible D gene (6 bases). Trimming stripped 3 bases from V and 0 bases from J, with 15 bases between. The CDR3 covers 18 residues. In germline, CDR1 is SGHTA, CDR2 FQGTGA. The CDR3 loop is CASSFIGGTASGANVLTF. CDR3 DNA sequence: TGTGCCAGCAGCTTTATCGGGGGAACGGCCTCTGGGGCCAACGTCCTGACTTTC.

The rearrangement links TRBV15 to TRBJ2-5; TRBD1 might be the D (6 bases). V shed 1 base and J shed 4 bases, with 25 bases lying between them. This CDR3 region has 19 residues. Germline CDR1 reads LNHNV; CDR2 reads YYDKDF (reference sequence). Here the CDR3 DNA reads TGTGCCACCAGCAGAGGATGGCCCTCGACAGGCTCCCGGGGAGAGACCCAGTACTTC. It yields the protein CATSRGWPSTGSRGETQYF. Full variable domain (missing parts from reference TRBV15 and TRBJ2-5): DAMVIQNPRYQVTQFGKPVTLSCSQTLNHNVMYWYQQKSSQAPKLLFHYYDKDFNNEADTPDNFQSRRPNTSFCFLDIRSPGLGDTAMYLCATSRGWPSTGSRGETQYFGPGTRLLVL.

The chain links TRBV6-5 to TRBJ1-2; tentatively, D is TRBD1 (6 bases). The CDR3 extends over 14 amino acids. Germline V gene sequence: CDR1 MNHEY, CDR2 SVGAGI. V shed 4 bases and J shed 7 bases, with 16 bases lying between them. CDR3 loop: CASSSRQGYGGYTF. The CDR3 bases are TGTGCCAGCAGTTCTAGGCAGGGGTATGGTGGCTACACCTTC.

The V and J genes are TRBV7-8 and TRBJ2-3; D uncertain. Germline CDR1 SGHVS, CDR2 FQNEAQ. The germline V and J ends were trimmed by 3 bases and 3 bases, with 7 bases remaining between them. CDR3 length: 13 residues. The CDR3 is CASSFRETDTQYF. DNA for the CDR3: TGTGCCAGCAGCTTTCGAGAGACAGATACGCAGTATTTT.

In this sample, this clone turned up a few times. The rearrangement links TRBV4-1 to TRBJ1-6; the D is unclear. V lost 6 bases to trimming and J lost 8 bases, with 14 bases between them. Germline V lookup: CDR1 MGHRA, CDR2 YSYEKL. The CDR3 spans 14 residues. The CDR3 spells CASSLKRDDSPLHF. Here the CDR3 DNA reads TGCGCCAGCAGTCTAAAGAGGGATGATTCACCCCTCCACTTT.

This clone was counted a single time. The V and J genes are TRBV29-1 and TRBJ1-2, with 8 bases identical to TRBD1. The V gene end was trimmed by 2 bases and the J gene end by 8 bases; junction bases not matched to a gene: 7. The germline V gene has CDR1 SQVTM and CDR2 ANQGSEA. The CDR3 has 13 residues. The CDR3 here is CSVERGTGAGYTF. CDR3 sequence (DNA): TGCAGCGTTGAAAGGGGGACAGGAGCGGGCTACACCTTC. The full variable domain, its missing parts supplied by reference TRBV29-1 and TRBJ1-2, is SAVISQKPSRDICQRGTSLTIQCQVDSQVTMMFWYRQQPGQSLTLIATANQGSEATYESGFVIDKFPISRPNLTFSTLTVSNMSPEDSSIYLCSVERGTGAGYTFGSGTRLTVV.

The V and J genes are TRBV11-2 and TRBJ2-2; D might be TRBD2 (6 bases). Germline lookup yields CDR1 SGHAT and CDR2 FQNNGV. Trimming left V 2 bases short and J 4 bases short, with 17 bases between. This CDR3 comprises 17 residues. CDR3 DNA: TGTGCCAGCAGCTTACACCCGTCCGGGGGAACCACCGGGGAGCTGTTTTTT. It is translated as CASSLHPSGGTTGELFF.

The V and J genes are TRBV10-1 and TRBJ2-3; D is possibly TRBD2 (6 bases). The V end lost 4 bases, the J end lost 4 bases, and 9 bases lay between the germline ends. CDR1 and CDR2 (germline): WNHNN, SYGVQD (reference sequence). This CDR3 region has 13 residues. The CDR3 sequence is CASSGLVPDTQYF. In DNA, the CDR3 is TGCGCCAGCAGTGGACTAGTTCCAGATACGCAGTATTTT.

J is TRBJ1-6 and V is TRBV5-6; the match to TRBD1 covers 7 bases. CDR3 length equals 16 residues. Germline V gene data show CDR1 as SGHDT and CDR2 as YYEEEE. J gave up 5 bases and V 4 bases, and 9 bases lay outside the gene matches. CDR3: CASSRGGSVNNSPLHF. The CDR3 nucleotides read TGTGCCAGCAGCCGAGGGGGCTCGGTAAATAATTCACCCCTCCACTTT.

This chain joins TRBV23-1 and TRBJ1-1, with a tentative D call TRBD1 (6 bases). TRBV23-1 is flagged as an ORF with uncertain function. The CDR3 is 18 amino acids. V was cut by 2 bases and J by 0 bases, with 19 bases left in between. The CDR3 spells CASSQARDTQLLNTEAFF. CDR3 sequence (DNA): TGCGCCAGCAGTCAAGCCCGGGACACTCAATTACTGAACACTGAAGCTTTCTTT.

The V call is TRBV3-1 (or the pseudogene TRBV3-2), the J call TRBJ2-5; a possible D gene is TRBD2 (6 bases). Germline V gives CDR1 LGHDT, CDR2 YNNKEL (reference sequence). Trimming removed 0 bases from V and 5 bases from J, with 13 bases in between. This CDR3 has 15 residues. CDR3 bases: TGTGCCAGCAGCCAAGAAGCGGGCCGCGGGGAGACCCAGTACTTC. Its protein is CASSQEAGRGETQYF.

The DNA for the CDR3 is TGTGCCAGCAGCTCCTCACAGGGGGACACCATATATTTT. Its protein product is CASSSSQGDTIYF. The rearrangement joins TRBV7-3 to TRBJ1-3; 8 bases fit TRBD1. Per germline, CDR1 SGHTA and CDR2 FQGTGA. The CDR3 is 13 residues long. V trimming: 4 bases; J trimming: 8 bases; junction bases outside the gene matches: 4.

The chain uses TRBV3-1 (or the pseudogene TRBV3-2) and TRBJ2-1; 7 bases line up with TRBD1. The CDR3 is 17 residues long. After removal of 1 base from V and 0 bases from J, the junction contained 6 bases not matched to a gene. Germline CDR1 reads LGHDT; CDR2 reads YNNKEL (reference sequence). The CDR3 region is CASSQVKDRFSYNEQFF. CDR3 DNA sequence: TGTGCCAGCAGCCAAGTAAAGGACAGGTTCTCCTACAATGAGCAGTTCTTC.

The rearrangement links TRBV3-1 (or the pseudogene TRBV3-2) to TRBJ1-5; D gene unclear. Germline V gene sequence: CDR1 LGHDT, CDR2 YNNKEL (reference sequence). The V gene lost 4 bases and the J gene lost 0 bases, with 7 bases spanning the gap. The CDR3 is 14 residues long. In DNA, the CDR3 is TGTGCCAGCAGCCCACAAAATAGCAATCAGCCCCAGCATTTT. Amino acid sequence: CASSPQNSNQPQHF.

This chain links TRBV24-1 with TRBJ1-2, with D possibly TRBD1 on 6 matching bases. This CDR3 spans 13 amino acids. V was cut by 3 bases and J by 6 bases, with 10 bases left in between. The germline V gene has CDR1 KGHDR and CDR2 SFDVKD. In DNA form, the CDR3 reads TGTGCCACCAGTGATGGACAGTCTAATGGCTACACCTTC. Protein product: CATSDGQSNGYTF.

This sequence joins TRBV29-1 and TRBJ1-1; 9 nucleotides align to TRBD1. The V gene's germline CDR1 is SQVTM and CDR2 ANQGSEA. The CDR3 has 13 amino acids. V lost 7 bases to trimming and J lost 4 bases; unmatched junction nucleotides: 7. CDR3 nucleotides: TGCAGCGCCCGCCGGGACAGGGCCACTGAAGCTTTCTTT. It specifies CSARRDRATEAFF.

V usage is TRBV5-1 and J usage is TRBJ2-3; 9 nucleotides match TRBD2. This CDR3 has 16 residues. Germline V lookup: CDR1 SGHRS, CDR2 YFSETQ. V shed 3 bases, J shed 2 bases, and the junction held 7 bases outside the gene matches. CDR3 sequence: CASSSVSGGHTDTQYF. Here the CDR3 DNA reads TGCGCCAGCAGCTCTGTCAGCGGGGGGCACACAGATACGCAGTATTTT.

This clone was seen only once. The chain carries TRBV11-1 and TRBJ2-5; 8 bases match TRBD2. CDR3 length: 16 residues. Germline CDR1 is SGHAT and CDR2 is FQDESV (reference sequence). With V trimmed by 2 bases and J by 4 bases, 9 bases remained unmatched. The CDR3 loop reads CASSLTRGGIRETQYF. The DNA for the CDR3 is TGTGCCAGCAGCTTAACCCGGGGGGGGATTCGAGAGACCCAGTACTTC.

The chain carries TRBV27 and TRBJ1-6, with a possible D match to TRBD1 (5 bases). The CDR3 runs 14 residues. In germline, CDR1 is MNHEY, CDR2 SMNVEV (reference sequence). The V end lost 2 bases, the J end lost 7 bases, and 9 bases lay between the germline ends. The CDR3 DNA is TGTGCCAGCAGTTTAGCAGGGAGGAATTCACCCCTCCACTTT. This gives the protein CASSLAGRNSPLHF.

This chain joins TRBV27 and TRBJ2-1; TRBD2 agrees at 11 bases. This CDR3 comprises 16 residues. J gave up 0 bases and V 3 bases, and 1 base lay outside the gene matches. From germline, CDR1 is MNHEY and CDR2 SMNVEV (reference sequence). CDR3: CASSLTSGVSYNEQFF. The CDR3 nucleotides are TGTGCCAGCAGTTTGACTAGCGGGGTCTCCTACAATGAGCAGTTCTTC.

The chain links TRBV30 to TRBJ2-5, with TRBD2 matching over 8 bases. This CDR3 is built from 14 residues. Unmatched junction bases numbered 7, after V lost 2 bases and J lost 5 bases. From germline, CDR1 is GTSNPN and CDR2 SVGIG (reference sequence). The CDR3 loop reads CAWSKPGTRETQYF. DNA for the CDR3: TGTGCCTGGAGTAAACCCGGGACTAGGGAGACCCAGTACTTC.